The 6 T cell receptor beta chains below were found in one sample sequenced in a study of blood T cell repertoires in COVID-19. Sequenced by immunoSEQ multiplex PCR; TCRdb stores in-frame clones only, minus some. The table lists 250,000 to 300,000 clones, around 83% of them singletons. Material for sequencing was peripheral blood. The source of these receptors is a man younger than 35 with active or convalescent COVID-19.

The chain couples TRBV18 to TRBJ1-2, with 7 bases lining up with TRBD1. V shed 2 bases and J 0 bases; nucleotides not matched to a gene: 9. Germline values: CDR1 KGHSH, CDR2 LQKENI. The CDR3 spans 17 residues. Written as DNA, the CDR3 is TGTGCCAGCTCACCAATCGCCGGACAGGAACCTAACTATGGCTACACCTTC. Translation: CASSPIAGQEPNYGYTF.

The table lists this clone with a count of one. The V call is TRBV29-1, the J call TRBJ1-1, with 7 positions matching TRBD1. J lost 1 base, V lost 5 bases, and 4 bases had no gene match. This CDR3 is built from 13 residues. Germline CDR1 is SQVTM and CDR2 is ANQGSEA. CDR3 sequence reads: CSVTGTANTEAFF. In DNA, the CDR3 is TGCAGCGTTACCGGGACAGCGAACACTGAAGCTTTCTTT. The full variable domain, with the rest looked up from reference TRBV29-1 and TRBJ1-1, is SAVISQKPSRDICQRGTSLTIQCQVDSQVTMMFWYRQQPGQSLTLIATANQGSEATYESGFVIDKFPISRPNLTFSTLTVSNMSPEDSSIYLCSVTGTANTEAFFGQGTRLTVV.

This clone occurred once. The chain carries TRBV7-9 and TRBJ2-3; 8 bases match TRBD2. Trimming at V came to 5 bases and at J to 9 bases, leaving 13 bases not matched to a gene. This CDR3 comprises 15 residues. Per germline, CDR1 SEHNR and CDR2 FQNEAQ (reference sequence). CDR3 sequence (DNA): TGTGCCAGCAGCCCCACCGGGACTAGTGGGTCCACGCAGTATTTT. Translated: CASSPTGTSGSTQYF.

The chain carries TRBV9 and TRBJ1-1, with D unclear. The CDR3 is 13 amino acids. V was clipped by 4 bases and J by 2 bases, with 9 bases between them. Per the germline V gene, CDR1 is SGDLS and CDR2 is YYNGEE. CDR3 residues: CASSNTGNTEAFF. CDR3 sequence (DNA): TGTGCCAGCAGCAATACTGGTAACACTGAAGCTTTCTTT. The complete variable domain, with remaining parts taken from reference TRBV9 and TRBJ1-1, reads DSGVTQTPKHLITATGQRVTLRCSPRSGDLSVYWYQQSLDQGLQFLIQYYNGEERAKGNILERFSAQQFPDLHSELNLSSLELGDSALYFCASSNTGNTEAFFGQGTRLTVV.

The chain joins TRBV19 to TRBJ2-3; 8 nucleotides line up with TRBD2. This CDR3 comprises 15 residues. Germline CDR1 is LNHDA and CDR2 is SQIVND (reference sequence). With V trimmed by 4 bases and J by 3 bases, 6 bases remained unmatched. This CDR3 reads CASSTLLAVTDTQYF. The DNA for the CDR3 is TGTGCCAGTAGTACGCTACTAGCGGTTACAGATACGCAGTATTTT.

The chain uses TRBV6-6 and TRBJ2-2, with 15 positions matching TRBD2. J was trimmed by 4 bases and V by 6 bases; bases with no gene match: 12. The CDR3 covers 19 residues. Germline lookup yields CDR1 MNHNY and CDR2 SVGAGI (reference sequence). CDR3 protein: CASSYSPGLAGGLTGELFF. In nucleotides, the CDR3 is TGTGCCAGCAGCTATTCACCGGGACTAGCGGGGGGACTCACCGGGGAGCTGTTTTTT.